This T cell receptor (beta chain) was documented in a study of cytomegalovirus exposure and HLA in healthy donors. Overall study findings and caveats: Upon later analysis, TCR association rates were observed to vary by HLA locus, being highest for DRB1 and lowest for HLA-C. The productive fraction for most TCR beta V segments was about 87% or about 30% in an earlier analysis. Cytomegalovirus-associated status was assigned to around 160 TCR beta chains.

CDR3 length: 10 amino acids. With 9 bases removed from V and 6 bases from J, the gap between germline ends came to 9 bases. The germline gives CDR1 WSHSY, CDR2 SAAADI. In the case of this clone: Its specificity is unknown.

A multiplex PCR was run with 60 Vbeta primers and 13 Jbeta primers. Assay used: immunoSEQ multiplex PCR; TCRdb lists only in-frame clones, some missing. The table has about 180,000 clones, 70% to 75% seen once. The sequence was collected from a male donor in good health and CMV-seronegative. The sequencing input was PBMCs. V usage is TRBV10-2 and J usage is TRBJ2-7; D unclear. The CDR3 is CASKNFEQYF. The CDR3 nucleotides are TGCGCCAGTAAAAACTTCGAGCAGTACTTC.